Each of the 13 T cell receptor beta chains below was sequenced from the same sample in a study of blood T cell repertoires in COVID-19. Libraries were prepared by immunoSEQ multiplex PCR; TCRdb keeps only in-frame clonotypes and omits some of them. The sample lists around 78,000 clones, roughly nine tenths occurring once. Sequencing was performed on peripheral blood. All receptors derive from a woman aged 60 to 75 with acute or convalescent COVID-19.

The chain joins TRBV6-1 to TRBJ1-4; possible D gene TRBD1, 6 bases. The V gene lost 4 bases and the J gene lost 5 bases, with 11 bases spanning the gap. The germline gives CDR1 MNHNS, CDR2 SASEGT. CDR3 length: 14 residues. CDR3 in amino acids: CASSAQGSNEKLFF. The DNA of the CDR3 is TGTGCCAGCAGTGCACAGGGCTCAAATGAAAAACTGTTTTTT.

This clone was detected a few times. This chain connects TRBV28 to TRBJ1-2; perhaps TRBD1 as D (6 bases). V gave up 8 bases and J gave up 0 bases, with 16 bases separating them. The length of the CDR3 is 15 residues. CDR1 and CDR2 from the germline V gene are MDHEN and SYDVKM. CDR3 sequence (DNA): TGTGCCAGCCGGTACAGGGACCAGACTAACTATGGCTACACCTTC. Amino acids: CASRYRDQTNYGYTF.

This chain connects TRBV7-8 to TRBJ2-1; D perhaps matches TRBD2 (5 bases). This CDR3 comprises 16 residues. CDR1 SGHVS and CDR2 FQNEAQ come from the germline V gene. The V end was cut by 3 bases, the J end by 3 bases, with 15 bases between. The CDR3, as DNA: TGTGCCAGCAGCTTGACTATGACGGGTATCTACAATGAGCAGTTCTTC. This gives the protein CASSLTMTGIYNEQFF.

This chain joins TRBV13 and TRBJ2-1, with D unresolved. V lost 5 bases, J lost 3 bases, and 8 bases lay in between. From germline, CDR1 is PRHDT and CDR2 FYEKMQ (reference sequence). The CDR3 is 13 amino acids. The CDR3 DNA follows: TGTGCCAGCAGCCGGCGCGGCTACAATGAGCAGTTCTTC. Translation gives CASSRRGYNEQFF. Looking up the rest from reference TRBV13 and TRBJ2-1 gives the full variable domain: AAGVIQSPRHLIKEKRETATLKCYPIPRHDTVYWYQQGPGQDPQFLISFYEKMQSDKGSIPDRFSAQQFSDYHSELNMSSLELGDSALYFCASSRRGYNEQFFGPGTRLTVL.

In the case of this clone: The same CDR3 can be traced to other DNA sequences in this sample. This CDR3 reads CASSQDPGASEQYF. The CDR3 nucleotides are TGCGCCAGCAGCCAAGATCCAGGGGCGAGTGAGCAGTACTTC. The chain uses TRBV4-1 and TRBJ2-7, with D possibly TRBD1 on 6 matching bases. Germline V gene lookup returns CDR1 MGHRA and CDR2 YSYEKL. Trimming pared 0 bases from V and 7 bases from J, leaving 13 bases between. This CDR3 comprises 14 residues.

The chain couples TRBV11-2 to TRBJ1-6; 9 positions match TRBD1. Germline V gene sequence: CDR1 SGHAT, CDR2 FQNNGV. The CDR3 spans 14 residues. Trimming cost V 6 bases and J 10 bases; bases outside gene matches: 7. The chain's CDR3 is CASRGQGRGSPLHF. Written as DNA, the CDR3 is TGTGCCAGCAGGGGACAGGGAAGGGGATCACCCCTCCACTTT.

This rearrangement joins TRBV30 to TRBJ1-5; D is unclear. The CDR3 is made up of 13 amino acids. The ends were cut back, 3 bases at V and 9 bases at J, with 15 bases in the middle. In germline, CDR1 is GTSNPN, CDR2 SVGIG (reference sequence). For the CDR3, the DNA is TGTGCCTGGAGAGGAGAGGCAGTCGGGCCCCAGCATTTT. This gives the protein CAWRGEAVGPQHF. Looking up the rest from reference TRBV30 and TRBJ1-5 gives the full variable domain: SQTIHQWPATLVQPVGSPLSLECTVEGTSNPNLYWYRQAAGRGLQLLFYSVGIGQISSEVPQNLSASRPQDRQFILSSKKLLLSDSGFYLCAWRGEAVGPQHFGDGTRLSIL.

The CDR3 reads CASSVTLEQGSGANVLTF. CDR3 in DNA: TGTGCCAGCAGCGTTACTCTCGAACAGGGGTCTGGGGCCAACGTCCTGACTTTC. This chain connects TRBV9 to TRBJ2-6; TRBD1 matches 7 bases. The ends lost 2 bases at V and 1 base at J; junction bases unmatched: 9. Germline assignment: CDR1 SGDLS and CDR2 YYNGEE. The length of the CDR3 is 18 residues. Using reference TRBV9 and TRBJ2-6 for the parts outside the CDR3, the full variable domain is DSGVTQTPKHLITATGQRVTLRCSPRSGDLSVYWYQQSLDQGLQFLIQYYNGEERAKGNILERFSAQQFPDLHSELNLSSLELGDSALYFCASSVTLEQGSGANVLTFGAGSRLTVL.

The chain links TRBV6-1 to TRBJ1-4, with D maybe TRBD1 (6 bases). The CDR3 loop spans 16 amino acids. With 0 bases removed from V and 8 bases from J, the gap between germline ends came to 16 bases. The germline V gene has CDR1 MNHNS and CDR2 SASEGT. The CDR3 DNA sequence: TGTGCCAGCAGTGAAGCAGGGGGATATTCCCACGAAAAACTGTTTTTT. Translation: CASSEAGGYSHEKLFF.

The chain links TRBV4-1 to TRBJ2-3; 12 nucleotides line up with TRBD2. Per germline, CDR1 MGHRA and CDR2 YSYEKL. The CDR3 sequence is 16 residues long. V lost 4 bases to trimming and J lost 2 bases; unmatched junction nucleotides: 4. The CDR3 DNA sequence: TGCGCCAGCAGCCCCCCTAGCGGGGGGGCCACAGATACGCAGTATTTT. Amino acid sequence: CASSPPSGGATDTQYF.

The chain has TRBV4-1 and TRBJ2-1; 7 nucleotides align to TRBD2. CDR3 length equals 15 residues. Germline V CDR1 and CDR2: MGHRA, YSYEKL. V shed 5 bases and J 4 bases; nucleotides not matched to a gene: 8. For the CDR3, the DNA is TGCGCCAGCAGCTCCCACGGGGGGACTTACAATGAGCAGTTCTTC. Translation: CASSSHGGTYNEQFF.

This clone was found a few times. DNA of the CDR3: TGTGCCTGGAGGGCCCCGGGACAGGGAATTGGCTACACCTTC. The encoded protein is CAWRAPGQGIGYTF. The J gene is TRBJ1-2, the V gene TRBV30; 9 bases align to TRBD1. The CDR3 runs to 14 residues. Germline values: CDR1 GTSNPN, CDR2 SVGIG (reference sequence). Trimming removed 3 bases from V and 7 bases from J; junction bases left unmatched: 9.

The CDR3 region is CASSEGGNMNTEAFF. DNA of the CDR3: TGTGCCAGCAGTGAGGGGGGGAACATGAACACTGAAGCTTTCTTT. V usage is TRBV28 and J usage is TRBJ1-1; TRBD1 might be the D (6 bases). Germline CDR1 MDHEN, CDR2 SYDVKM. The CDR3 runs 15 residues. V lost 5 bases and J lost 0, with 13 bases in between. The full variable domain, rest sourced from reference TRBV28 and TRBJ1-1, is DVKVTQSSRYLVKRTGEKVFLECVQDMDHENMFWYRQDPGLGLRLIYFSYDVKMKEKGDIPEGYSVSREKKERFSLILESASTNQTSMYLCASSEGGNMNTEAFFGQGTRLTVV.